One and the same sample provided the 28 T cell receptor beta chains below, sequenced in a study of Graves' ophthalmopathy and Graves' hyperthyroidism. Researchers took RNA transcripts and amplified TCR beta CDR3 regions from them. Second-round multiplex PCR came after first-round RT-PCR with HTBI primers. TCRdb reanalysed the multiplex PCR reads using MiXCR and keeps one entry per CDR3 protein. The repertoire has 740,000 or so distinct CDR3 sequences, roughly two fifths of them found once; the top ten carry approximately 46%. The sequencing input was peripheral blood. All receptors derive from an adult man with Graves' ophthalmopathy.

This clonotype appeared many times. V gene TRBV5-8 combines with J gene TRBJ1-2; 7 bases are shared with TRBD1. V shed 1 base, J shed 8 bases, and the junction held 8 bases outside the gene matches. This CDR3 comprises 14 residues. The germline V gene has CDR1 SGHTS and CDR2 YDEGEE. CDR3 in amino acids: CASSLYRGAGGYTF. The DNA for the CDR3 is TGTGCCAGCAGCTTGTACAGGGGCGCTGGGGGCTACACCTTC.

Many counts were recorded for this clonotype. Germline is not matched at one junction end, which may reflect a read error. The CDR3 nucleotides read TGCGCCAGCAGTGAGTCCCCGGGACTAGCGGGAGTCAAAGACTTC. Its translation: CASSESPGLAGVKDF. The J gene is TRBJ2-7, the V gene TRBV10-2; 14 bases agree with TRBD2. In germline, CDR1 is WSHSY, CDR2 SAAADI. This CDR3 region has 15 residues.

This chain links TRBV6-5 with TRBJ2-5, with D maybe TRBD2 (5 bases). Germline V CDR1 and CDR2: MNHEY, SVGAGI. The CDR3 is 12 residues long. V lost 10 bases and J 5 bases, leaving 14 bases between the germline ends. DNA for the CDR3: TGTGCCACCGGGGTAGGCGGGGAGACCCAGTACTTC. Its protein product is CATGVGGETQYF.

This clonotype was observed a handful of times. The CDR3 region is CASSPPGQGVEQYF. Written as DNA, the CDR3 is TGTGCCAGCAGCCCACCGGGACAGGGTGTCGAGCAGTACTTC. The V gene is TRBV5-6, the J gene TRBJ2-7, with 9 bases fitting TRBD1. Germline V gene sequence: CDR1 SGHDT, CDR2 YYEEEE. V lost 4 bases to trimming and J lost 6 bases; unmatched junction nucleotides: 8. This CDR3 has 14 amino acids.

This clonotype showed up just a few times. CDR3 DNA: TGTGCCAGCAGCTTAAAGTACGGTATCGGCTCCTACGAGCAGTACTTC. Its translation is CASSLKYGIGSYEQYF. The genes are TRBV7-9 and TRBJ2-7; no clear D gene. The CDR3 runs 16 residues. V was clipped by 2 bases and J by 0 bases, with 14 bases between them. Germline CDR1 and CDR2: SEHNR and FQNEAQ (reference sequence).

V gene TRBV6-1 combines with J gene TRBJ2-3; D remains unclear. CDR3 length equals 13 residues. Per the germline V gene, CDR1 is MNHNS and CDR2 is SASEGT. Trimming removed 3 bases at V and 2 bases at J, with 6 bases between. The CDR3 nucleotides are TGTGCCAGCAGTGACGAACCCACAGATACGCAGTATTTT. This gives the protein CASSDEPTDTQYF.

This clonotype appeared a few times. V and J are TRBV7-9 and TRBJ1-1; D remains unclear. CDR1 is SEHNR, CDR2 FQNEAQ, per germline (reference sequence). V lost 2 bases, J lost 0 bases, and 10 bases lay in between. The CDR3 contains 15 residues. The CDR3 sequence is CASSLYSAVNTEAFF. For the CDR3, the DNA is TGTGCCAGCAGCTTATATTCGGCCGTGAACACTGAAGCTTTCTTT.

V gene TRBV11-3 combines with J gene TRBJ1-4, with D hard to call. This CDR3 is 16 amino acids long. CDR1 is SGHNT, CDR2 YENEEA, per germline. V lost 1 base and J lost 8, with 17 bases in between. The CDR3: CASSLARRAVGEKLFF. DNA of the CDR3: TGTGCCAGCAGCTTAGCGAGACGGGCGGTGGGGGAAAAACTGTTTTTT.

As to this clonotype: At one boundary the junction diverges from the germline segment, which might be a read error. The chain combines TRBV10-3 with TRBJ2-6, with 8 nucleotides matching TRBD1. Germline V gene lookup returns CDR1 ENHRY and CDR2 SYGVKD. This CDR3 contains 15 residues. CDR3 region: CATGQGGSRANVLTF. The CDR3 DNA follows: TGTGCCACCGGACAGGGCGGCTCTCGGGCCAACGTCCTGACTTTC.

The rearrangement links TRBV7-2 to TRBJ1-1; no clear D. V dropped 5 bases and J dropped 3 bases, with 13 bases sitting between them. Germline CDR1 and CDR2: SGHTA and FQGNSA. CDR3 size: 14 residues. CDR3 in DNA: TGTGCCAGCAGCCCCCCAGGTATGTACACTGAAGCTTTCTTT. Protein: CASSPPGMYTEAFF.

This clonotype was counted a few times. V and J are TRBV7-8 and TRBJ1-1, with D maybe TRBD1 (5 bases). CDR1 and CDR2 from the germline V gene are SGHVS and FQNEAQ. This CDR3 comprises 14 residues. V lost 3 bases and J lost 5, with 13 bases in between. The CDR3 is CASSFSGLVTEAFF. CDR3 in DNA: TGTGCCAGCAGCTTCTCAGGGTTGGTGACTGAAGCTTTCTTT.

The chain is built from TRBV7-9 and TRBJ2-2, with TRBD1 matching over 7 bases. The germline V gene has CDR1 SEHNR and CDR2 FQNEAQ (reference sequence). The CDR3 has 17 residues. With 6 bases clipped from V and 5 bases from J, the junction kept 15 bases outside the gene matches. DNA of the CDR3: TGTGCCAGCAGTGAATCCCCGACAGGGATTGGGACCGGGGAGCTGTTTTTT. It codes for CASSESPTGIGTGELFF.

This rearrangement joins TRBV6-1 to TRBJ1-6; D unclear. This CDR3 region has 12 residues. The germline V gene has CDR1 MNHNS and CDR2 SASEGT. V dropped 5 bases and J dropped 11 bases, with 10 bases sitting between them. CDR3 coding DNA: TGTGCCAGCAGTTCTGGGGAGGCACCCCTCCACTTT. Translated: CASSSGEAPLHF.

This clonotype was picked up many times. The V and J genes are TRBV19 and TRBJ1-2; D uncertain. The CDR3 is 14 amino acids. Trimming left V 1 base short and J 2 bases short, with 8 bases between. The germline CDR1 and CDR2 sequences are LNHDA and SQIVND (reference sequence). This CDR3 reads CASSIGSWNYGYTF. Here the CDR3 DNA reads TGTGCCAGTAGTATAGGTTCGTGGAACTATGGCTACACCTTC.

The chain employs TRBV10-3 and TRBJ2-7, with 7 bases matching TRBD1. The end of the DNA aligns better with TRBJ2-1, so the J call may be wrong. The germline CDR1 and CDR2 sequences are ENHRY and SYGVKD. The CDR3 consists of 15 residues. The CDR3 protein is CAISTRGKDYNEQFF. The CDR3 DNA is TGTGCCATCAGTACCAGGGGGAAGGATTACAATGAGCAGTTCTTC.

Turning to this clonotype: A clone one base away is much larger, so this may be a read error. The chain links TRBV2 to TRBJ1-1; no clear D gene. CDR1 and CDR2 from the germline V gene are SNHLY and FYNNEI. The CDR3 has 13 residues. The CDR3 region is CASGEYMNTEAFF. The CDR3 DNA follows: TGTGCCAGCGGTGAATACATGAACACTGAAGCTTTCTTT.

The genes are TRBV5-8 and TRBJ2-5; D ambiguous. Germline values: CDR1 SGHTS, CDR2 YDEGEE. V was cut by 0 bases and J by 7 bases, with 7 bases left in between. This CDR3 region has 12 residues. CDR3 loop: CASSLDTGTQYF. The CDR3 coding sequence is TGTGCCAGCAGCTTGGACACCGGGACCCAGTACTTC. Together with reference TRBV5-8 and TRBJ2-5, the CDR3 gives the full variable domain: EAGVTQSPTHLIKTRGQQATLRCSPISGHTSVYWYQQALGLGLQFLLWYDEGEERNRGNFPPRFSGRQFPNYSSELNVNALELEDSALYLCASSLDTGTQYFGPGTRLLVL.

This rearrangement joins TRBV7-2 to TRBJ2-7; D not certain. CDR1 SGHTA and CDR2 FQGNSA come from the germline V gene. Deletions cut 2 bases from V and 3 bases from J, with 8 bases between. The CDR3 loop spans 13 amino acids. The CDR3 loop reads CASSLSRNYEQYF. CDR3 sequence (DNA): TGTGCCAGCAGCTTAAGTAGGAACTACGAGCAGTACTTC.

This chain links TRBV29-1 with TRBJ1-2, with D possibly matching TRBD1 (6 bases). The germline CDR1 and CDR2 sequences are SQVTM and ANQGSEA. V was trimmed by 3 bases and J by 5 bases, leaving 19 bases between them. CDR3 length: 15 amino acids. The CDR3 nucleotides are TGCAGCGTTGACGGGGCCAGGGGTACAACGTATGGCTACACCTTC. As protein: CSVDGARGTTYGYTF.

This clonotype showed up many times. The gene calls are TRBV10-2 and TRBJ1-1; D uncertain. V was clipped by 4 bases and J by 1 base, with 7 bases between them. This CDR3 is 13 amino acids long. The germline gives CDR1 WSHSY, CDR2 SAAADI. CDR3 nucleotides: TGCGCCAGCAGTGTCAACGAGAACACTGAAGCTTTCTTT. Amino acids: CASSVNENTEAFF.

Ten or more counts support this clonotype. The chain links TRBV2 to TRBJ1-4, with 7 bases identical to TRBD1. The V segment lost 1 base and the J segment 5 bases; nucleotides outside the gene matches: 4. Germline CDR1 is SNHLY and CDR2 is FYNNEI. The CDR3 has 15 amino acids. This chain's CDR3 is CASSEGRGKNEKLFF. CDR3 in DNA: TGTGCCAGCAGTGAAGGCAGGGGGAAGAATGAAAAACTGTTTTTT.

This clonotype was seen a handful of times. This sequence joins TRBV6-4 and TRBJ1-1, with a tentative D call TRBD1 (5 bases). Germline-derived CDR1 and CDR2 are MRHNA and SNTAGT. This CDR3 spans 14 amino acids. V was pared by 3 bases and J by 11 bases, with 19 bases between. Here the CDR3 DNA reads TGTGCCAGCAGTGAATGGGGGGGGGATTCCGCCGCTTTCTTT. Amino acids: CASSEWGGDSAAFF.

The chain joins TRBV9 to TRBJ2-7, with 9 bases that match TRBD2. This CDR3 is built from 18 residues. With 3 bases clipped from V and 6 bases from J, the junction kept 19 bases outside the gene matches. Per germline, CDR1 SGDLS and CDR2 YYNGEE. CDR3 coding DNA: TGTGCCAGCAGCGCAAGTCGTGGGCTAGCGGGATTGGGAGGCGAGCAGTACTTC. Translation: CASSASRGLAGLGGEQYF.

The chain couples TRBV29-1 to TRBJ2-7; D is uncertain. Looked up from germline, CDR1 is SQVTM and CDR2 is ANQGSEA. This CDR3 is 10 amino acids long. The V end was cut by 7 bases, the J end by 3 bases, with 7 bases between. CDR3 nucleotides: TGCAGCGGCGATAGCTACGAGCAGTACTTC. It encodes CSGDSYEQYF.

The V and J genes are TRBV25-1 and TRBJ2-7; D not resolved. The CDR3 consists of 16 residues. Deletions cut 5 bases from V and 2 bases from J, with 19 bases between. CDR1 and CDR2 from the germline V gene are MGHDK and SYGVNS. CDR3 in DNA: TGTGCCAGCAGTAAAAGCCTTAATGGGTGGCCCTACGAGCAGTACTTC. Amino acid sequence: CASSKSLNGWPYEQYF.

Regarding this clonotype: Possible read error: a much larger clone is one base away. The chain has TRBV7-8 and TRBJ1-1; 8 nucleotides line up with TRBD1. V gave up 11 bases and J gave up 7 bases; unmatched junction bases: 18. Germline assignment: CDR1 SGHVS and CDR2 FQNEAQ. This CDR3 has 15 residues. The CDR3 sequence is CAGSLLGAGQDEAFF. DNA of the CDR3: TGTGCCGGTAGCCTCCTTGGAGCGGGACAGGATGAAGCTTTCTTT.

This rearrangement joins TRBV7-9 to TRBJ2-5; a possible D gene is TRBD1 (5 bases). The CDR3 has 14 amino acids. With 1 base removed from V and 4 bases from J, the gap between germline ends came to 10 bases. The germline gives CDR1 SEHNR, CDR2 FQNEAQ (reference sequence). The CDR3 spells CASSLVTGAETQYF. For the CDR3, the DNA is TGTGCCAGCAGCTTAGTTACAGGAGCAGAGACCCAGTACTTC.

This clonotype came up many times. The chain uses TRBV10-3 and TRBJ2-2; a possible D gene is TRBD1 (6 bases). This CDR3 is 15 amino acids long. Germline V CDR1 and CDR2: ENHRY, SYGVKD. Trimming removed 5 bases from V and 1 base from J, with 11 bases in between. The CDR3 region has the DNA TGTGCCATCAGTACCCTGACAGGGAACACCGGGGAGCTGTTTTTT. Its protein product is CAISTLTGNTGELFF.